This passage covers 24 T cell receptor beta chains from one sample sequenced in a study of blood T cell repertoires in COVID-19. This table comes from immunoSEQ multiplex PCR, and its TCRdb copy is limited to in-frame clones, with some not included. The sample consists of tens of thousands of clones, 80% to 95% of them appearing once. The sample was peripheral blood. These receptors came from a man aged 65-85 years with active COVID-19.

This sequence joins TRBV18 and TRBJ1-1; 8 bases line up with TRBD1. With V trimmed by 2 bases and J by 4 bases, 3 bases remained unmatched. This CDR3 is 14 amino acids long. Germline V gene lookup returns CDR1 KGHSH and CDR2 LQKENI. The CDR3 is CASSPNQGATEAFF. CDR3 DNA sequence: TGTGCCAGCTCACCAAACCAGGGGGCCACTGAAGCTTTCTTT.

In regard to this clone: This CDR3 is also generated by other DNA sequences in the sample. The rearrangement uses TRBV9 and TRBJ2-7; 12 nucleotides match TRBD1. Germline values: CDR1 SGDLS, CDR2 YYNGEE. The ends lost 4 bases at V and 4 bases at J; junction bases unmatched: 3. The CDR3 runs 14 residues. The CDR3 DNA reads TGTGCCAGCAGCCCGGGACAGGGGGCTTACGAGCAGTACTTC. It codes for CASSPGQGAYEQYF.

This chain links TRBV2 with TRBJ1-2, with 8 positions matching TRBD1. The junction had 8 bases not matched to a gene; V was cut back by 3 bases and J by 11 bases. Germline loops: CDR1 SNHLY, CDR2 FYNNEI. This CDR3 spans 13 amino acids. The CDR3 reads CASSDRDRTRYTF. Written as DNA, the CDR3 is TGTGCCAGCAGTGACCGGGACAGGACTCGGTACACCTTC.

The sample holds a few counts of this clone. The chain combines TRBV15 with TRBJ1-1; 8 bases match TRBD1. Trimming removed 7 bases from V and 5 bases from J; junction bases left unmatched: 6. Germline values: CDR1 LNHNV, CDR2 YYDKDF (reference sequence). The CDR3 contains 13 residues. The CDR3 loop is CATTGQGRTEAFF. In DNA, the CDR3 is TGTGCCACCACCGGACAGGGACGAACTGAAGCTTTCTTT.

The rearrangement links TRBV21-1 to TRBJ2-1; TRBD1, the table's D call, was not compared with the DNA. TRBV21-1 is assigned pseudogene status. The CDR3 contains 15 residues. The CDR3 DNA sequence: TGTGCCAGCAGCACTGGACAGGGGCCCCACAATGAGCAGTTCTTC. Translating gives CASSTGQGPHNEQFF.

The chain has TRBV7-2 and TRBJ2-7; D perhaps matches TRBD1 (6 bases). V was trimmed by 4 bases and J by 6 bases, leaving 10 bases between them. The germline V gene has CDR1 SGHTA and CDR2 FQGNSA. CDR3 length: 12 amino acids. The CDR3 protein is CASSSTGLEQYF. The CDR3 nucleotides read TGTGCCAGCAGCTCAACAGGGCTCGAGCAGTACTTC.

In this sample, this clone turned up once. CDR3 region: CASSQAYGGRGSHGYTF. The CDR3 nucleotides read TGTGCCAGCAGCCAGGCCTACGGGGGCAGGGGGTCCCATGGCTACACCTTC. This chain uses TRBV3-1 (or the pseudogene TRBV3-2) with TRBJ1-2; 7 positions agree with TRBD1. CDR1 LGHDT and CDR2 YNNKEL come from the germline V gene (reference sequence). After removal of 3 bases from V and 6 bases from J, the junction contained 16 bases not matched to a gene. The CDR3 extends over 17 amino acids.

This clone was seen only a few times. The V gene is TRBV5-1, the J gene TRBJ2-7; tentatively, D is TRBD1 (6 bases). The CDR3 consists of 15 residues. The V end lost 6 bases, the J end lost 5 bases, and 21 bases lay between the germline ends. Germline lookup yields CDR1 SGHRS and CDR2 YFSETQ. The CDR3 spells CASMPGHLVRDEQYF. CDR3 in DNA: TGCGCCAGCATGCCGGGACACCTGGTCAGGGACGAGCAGTACTTC.

The rearrangement joins TRBV7-8 to TRBJ1-6, with D possibly being TRBD1 (6 bases). Per germline, CDR1 SGHVS and CDR2 FQNEAQ. V lost 5 bases and J lost 7, with 12 bases in between. The CDR3 contains 14 residues. The DNA of the CDR3 is TGTGCCAGCAGCACAAGGGGACACAATTCACCCCTCCACTTT. Its translation is CASSTRGHNSPLHF. The whole variable domain, filled in from reference TRBV7-8 and TRBJ1-6, reads GAGVSQSPRYKVAKRGQDVALRCDPISGHVSLFWYQQALGQGPEFLTYFQNEAQLDKSGLPSDRFFAERPEGSVSTLKIQRTQQEDSAVYLCASSTRGHNSPLHFGNGTRLTVT.

This chain uses TRBV28 with TRBJ1-1; TRBD1 is a possible D gene (6 bases). Germline CDR1 is MDHEN and CDR2 is SYDVKM. There are 14 residues in the CDR3. V shed 5 bases and J shed 4 bases, with 14 bases lying between them. This CDR3 reads CASSTRRGSTEAFF. The DNA of the CDR3 is TGTGCCAGCAGTACCCGCAGGGGTAGCACTGAAGCTTTCTTT.

The genes are TRBV6-5 and TRBJ2-3; D is uncertain. Trimming stripped 4 bases from V and 0 bases from J, with 8 bases between. This CDR3 contains 14 residues. CDR1 MNHEY and CDR2 SVGAGI come from the germline V gene. Here the CDR3 DNA reads TGTGCCAGCAGTTCTGGGCAGAGCACAGATACGCAGTATTTT. Its protein is CASSSGQSTDTQYF.

In nucleotides, the CDR3 is TGTGCCAGCAGTTACTCCGCGGGAGTCTTCGAGCAGTACTTC. Protein sequence: CASSYSAGVFEQYF. This chain joins TRBV6-2 or TRBV6-3 and TRBJ2-7; 7 bases are shared with TRBD2. Germline V gene data show CDR1 as MNHEY and CDR2 as SVGEGT. This CDR3 contains 14 residues. V was pared by 0 bases and J by 6 bases, with 5 bases of the junction left unmatched.

The sample holds one count of this clone. V gene TRBV2 combines with J gene TRBJ1-1; D is unclear. The germline CDR1 and CDR2 sequences are SNHLY and FYNNEI. The V gene lost 2 bases and the J gene lost 14 bases, with 12 bases spanning the gap. The CDR3 extends over 11 amino acids. DNA for the CDR3: TGTGCCAGCAGTGAAAGCAGCCACAGATTCTTT. It is translated as CASSESSHRFF.

The V gene is TRBV15, the J gene TRBJ1-5; D is possibly TRBD1 (6 bases). Trimming stripped 3 bases from V and 6 bases from J, with 15 bases between. Germline V lookup: CDR1 LNHNV, CDR2 YYDKDF (reference sequence). This CDR3 spans 15 amino acids. CDR3 loop: CATSSTPGAAQPQHF. CDR3 sequence (DNA): TGTGCCACCAGCAGCACTCCAGGGGCGGCTCAGCCCCAGCATTTT.

The chain has TRBV30 and TRBJ2-2; TRBD1 aligns across 7 bases. The CDR3 is 14 residues long. Germline V lookup: CDR1 GTSNPN, CDR2 SVGIG (reference sequence). J lost 5 bases, V lost 4 bases, and 7 bases had no gene match. Here the CDR3 DNA reads TGTGCCTGGAACACAGGGGCGCTTACCGGGGAGCTGTTTTTT. Its translation: CAWNTGALTGELFF.

The CDR3 protein is CASSPPTLASGEQYF. The CDR3 DNA reads as TGTGCCAGCAGCCCCCCGACTCTCGCGTCGGGCGAGCAGTACTTC. The gene calls are TRBV28 and TRBJ2-7; no reliable D call. V was clipped by 6 bases and J by 6 bases, with 21 bases between them. Germline lookup yields CDR1 MDHEN and CDR2 SYDVKM. This CDR3 is 15 amino acids long.

The chain couples TRBV5-1 to TRBJ1-4; 9 positions match TRBD1. V lost 5 bases, J lost 8 bases, and 7 bases stayed unmatched. The CDR3 length is 14 residues. CDR1 SGHRS and CDR2 YFSETQ come from the germline V gene. This chain's CDR3 is CASRLTGGGEKLFF. As DNA, the CDR3 is TGCGCCAGCAGGTTGACAGGGGGAGGCGAAAAACTGTTTTTT.

This chain connects TRBV28 to TRBJ2-3; possibly TRBD2 for D (5 bases). This CDR3 comprises 12 residues. V shed 5 bases and J shed 4 bases, with 7 bases lying between them. Germline V gene lookup returns CDR1 MDHEN and CDR2 SYDVKM. The CDR3 loop reads CASSLGADTQYF. CDR3 bases: TGTGCCAGCAGTCTCGGGGCAGATACGCAGTATTTT.

This rearrangement joins TRBV4-1 to TRBJ1-2; no clear D. CDR3 length equals 17 residues. The V end was cut by 0 bases, the J end by 4 bases, with 18 bases between. CDR1 and CDR2 from the germline V gene are MGHRA and YSYEKL. The CDR3 nucleotides are TGCGCCAGCAGCCAAGATCCCTCCCTGAAGCGTCGCTATGGCTACACCTTC. Its protein product is CASSQDPSLKRRYGYTF.

This rearrangement joins TRBV7-2 to TRBJ1-1, with 8 positions matching TRBD1. The CDR3 covers 14 residues. Germline trimming cut 5 bases from V and 10 bases from J; bases unmatched to any gene: 12. In germline, CDR1 is SGHTA, CDR2 FQGNSA. The CDR3 region is CASSPSLQGGVAFF. The CDR3 coding sequence is TGTGCCAGCAGCCCCTCCTTACAGGGGGGAGTAGCTTTCTTT.

The rearrangement links TRBV4-3 to TRBJ2-7, with 7 bases lining up with TRBD2. In germline, CDR1 is LGHNA, CDR2 YSLEER. The CDR3 spans 11 residues. The trim removed 4 bases at V and 6 bases at J, leaving 0 bases unmatched. The CDR3 region is CASSRGGEQYF. The DNA for the CDR3 is TGCGCCAGCAGCCGGGGGGGCGAGCAGTACTTC.

The rearrangement uses TRBV19 and TRBJ2-3, with 7 bases identical to TRBD1. This CDR3 is built from 14 residues. In germline, CDR1 is LNHDA, CDR2 SQIVND (reference sequence). With 9 bases clipped from V and 0 bases from J, the junction kept 6 bases outside the gene matches. The CDR3 bases are TGTGCCAGCCGGGACAGTCCTAGCACAGATACGCAGTATTTT. This translates into CASRDSPSTDTQYF.

The CDR3 loop is CASRRGLAGVYEQYF. The CDR3 bases are TGTGCCAGCAGGCGCGGACTAGCGGGAGTATACGAGCAGTACTTC. The chain couples TRBV28 to TRBJ2-7; 13 bases align to TRBD2. Germline-derived CDR1 and CDR2 are MDHEN and SYDVKM. The CDR3 spans 15 residues. Trimming cost V 6 bases and J 4 bases; bases outside gene matches: 6.

This chain uses TRBV11-2 with TRBJ2-1, with 10 bases identical to TRBD2. V lost 5 bases, J lost 12 bases, and 7 bases stayed unmatched. The CDR3 sequence is 13 residues long. The germline V gene encodes CDR1 SGHAT and CDR2 FQNNGV. The CDR3 spells CASSPLGLAAQFF. Here the CDR3 DNA reads TGTGCCAGCAGCCCCCTCGGACTAGCGGCGCAGTTCTTC.